This TCR beta chain was identified in a study of glioma-infiltrating T cells. Regarding the study as a whole: Patients with low tissue-blood divergence carried a signature set of shared blood CDR3 motifs.

Amplification of TCR alpha and beta CDR3 regions from RNA used iRepertoire nested multiplex PCR. TCRdb reanalysed the multiplex PCR reads using MiXCR and keeps one entry per CDR3 protein. The sample has more than 300,000 distinct CDR3 sequences; 41% are singletons. This clonotype was observed a handful of times. Its matching antigen is unknown. This CDR3 has 14 amino acids. Trimming removed 5 bases from V and 6 bases from J, with 15 bases in between. From germline, CDR1 is SEHNR and CDR2 FQNEAQ (reference sequence). What was sequenced was glioma tissue, nonneoplastic brain tissue, or PBMCs (not recorded which). The chain couples TRBV7-9 to TRBJ2-3, with D perhaps matching TRBD1 (6 bases). The TCR was taken from a human donor with low-grade glioma or glioblastoma, undergoing nonglioma brain surgery, or in good health (not recorded which). The CDR3 is CASSHRQVADTQYF. In DNA, the CDR3 is TGTGCCAGCAGCCATCGACAGGTGGCGGATACGCAGTATTTT.